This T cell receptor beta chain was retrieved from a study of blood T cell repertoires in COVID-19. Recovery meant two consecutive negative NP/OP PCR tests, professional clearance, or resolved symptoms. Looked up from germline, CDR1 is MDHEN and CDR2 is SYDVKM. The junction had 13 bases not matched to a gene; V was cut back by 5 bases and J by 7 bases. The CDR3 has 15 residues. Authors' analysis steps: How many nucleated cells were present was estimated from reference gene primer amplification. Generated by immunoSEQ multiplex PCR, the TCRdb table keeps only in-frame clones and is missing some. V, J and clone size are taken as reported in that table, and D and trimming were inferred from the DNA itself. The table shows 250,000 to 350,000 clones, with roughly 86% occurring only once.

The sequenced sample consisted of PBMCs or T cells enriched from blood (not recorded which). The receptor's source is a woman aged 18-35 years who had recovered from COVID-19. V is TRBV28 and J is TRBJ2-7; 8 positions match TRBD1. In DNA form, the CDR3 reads TGTGCCAGCAGTGAACCGGGACAGGACGCCTGGGAGCAGTACTTC. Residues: CASSEPGQDAWEQYF.